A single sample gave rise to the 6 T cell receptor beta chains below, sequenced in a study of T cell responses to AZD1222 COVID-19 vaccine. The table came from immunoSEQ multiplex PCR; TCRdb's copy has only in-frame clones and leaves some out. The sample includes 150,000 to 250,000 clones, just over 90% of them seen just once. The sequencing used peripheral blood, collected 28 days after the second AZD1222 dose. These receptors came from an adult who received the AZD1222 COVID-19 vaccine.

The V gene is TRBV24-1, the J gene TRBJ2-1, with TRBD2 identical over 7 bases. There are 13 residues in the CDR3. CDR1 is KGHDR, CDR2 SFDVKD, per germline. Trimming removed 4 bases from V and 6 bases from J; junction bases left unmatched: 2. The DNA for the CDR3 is TGTGCCACCAGTGACGCTAGCGGCAATGAGCAGTTCTTC. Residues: CATSDASGNEQFF.

The chain's CDR3 is CATSDSDYPYNEQFF. The CDR3 DNA is TGTGCCACCAGTGATTCTGACTACCCCTACAATGAGCAGTTCTTC. The rearrangement joins TRBV24-1 to TRBJ2-1, with a weak D call TRBD2 (5 bases). The CDR3 consists of 15 residues. The germline CDR1 and CDR2 sequences are KGHDR and SFDVKD. The ends were cut back, 2 bases at V and 2 bases at J, with 9 bases in the middle.

The CDR3 DNA reads as TGTGCCAGCGCCCAGACTGCCTACAATGAGCAGTTCTTC. This codes for CASAQTAYNEQFF. This rearrangement joins TRBV7-3 to TRBJ2-1; D unclear. The CDR3 contains 13 residues. From germline, CDR1 is SGHTA and CDR2 FQGTGA. V was pared by 8 bases and J by 2 bases, with 10 bases between.

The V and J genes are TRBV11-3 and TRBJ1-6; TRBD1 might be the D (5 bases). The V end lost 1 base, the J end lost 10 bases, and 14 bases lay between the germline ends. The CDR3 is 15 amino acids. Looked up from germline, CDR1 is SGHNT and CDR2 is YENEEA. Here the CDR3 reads CASSLVAGVGSPLHF. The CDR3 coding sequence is TGTGCCAGCAGCTTAGTTGCGGGGGTTGGCTCACCCCTCCACTTT.

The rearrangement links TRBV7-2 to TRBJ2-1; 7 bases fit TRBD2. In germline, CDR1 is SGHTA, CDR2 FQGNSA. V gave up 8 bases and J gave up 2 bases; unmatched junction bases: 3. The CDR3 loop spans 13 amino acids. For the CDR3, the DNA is TGTGCCAGCTGGGAGGGCACCTACAATGAGCAGTTCTTC. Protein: CASWEGTYNEQFF.

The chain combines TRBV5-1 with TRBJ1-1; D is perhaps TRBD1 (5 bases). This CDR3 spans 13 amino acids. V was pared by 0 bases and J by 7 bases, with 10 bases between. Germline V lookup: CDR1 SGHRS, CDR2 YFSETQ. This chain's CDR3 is CASSLDPRGEAFF. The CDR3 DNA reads TGCGCCAGCAGCTTGGACCCGAGGGGTGAAGCTTTCTTT.